In this sample, the clone carrying this TCR beta chain turned up once. The sample is drawn from a study of blood T cell repertoires in COVID-19. The CDR3 spans 14 residues. Germline CDR1 MNHEY, CDR2 SVGAGI. The trim removed 5 bases at V and 4 bases at J, leaving 2 bases unmatched. Source study methods: It was from reference gene primer amplification that nucleated cell counts were estimated. Using immunoSEQ multiplex PCR, the repertoire was profiled, and TCRdb retains in-frame clones only, with some absent. The DNA gave D and trimming, while V, J and clone size come from that table. The top ten clones hold 2.4% of a sample with more than 150,000 clones, 80% to 90% of them seen once.

This sequence was found in a woman in her seventies with acute or convalescent COVID-19. The sequenced sample consisted of peripheral blood. V and J are TRBV6-5 and TRBJ1-6, with TRBD1 matching 7 bases. The CDR3 is CASSKTGYNSPLHF. The CDR3 DNA reads TGTGCCAGCAGTAAGACAGGGTATAATTCACCCCTCCACTTT.